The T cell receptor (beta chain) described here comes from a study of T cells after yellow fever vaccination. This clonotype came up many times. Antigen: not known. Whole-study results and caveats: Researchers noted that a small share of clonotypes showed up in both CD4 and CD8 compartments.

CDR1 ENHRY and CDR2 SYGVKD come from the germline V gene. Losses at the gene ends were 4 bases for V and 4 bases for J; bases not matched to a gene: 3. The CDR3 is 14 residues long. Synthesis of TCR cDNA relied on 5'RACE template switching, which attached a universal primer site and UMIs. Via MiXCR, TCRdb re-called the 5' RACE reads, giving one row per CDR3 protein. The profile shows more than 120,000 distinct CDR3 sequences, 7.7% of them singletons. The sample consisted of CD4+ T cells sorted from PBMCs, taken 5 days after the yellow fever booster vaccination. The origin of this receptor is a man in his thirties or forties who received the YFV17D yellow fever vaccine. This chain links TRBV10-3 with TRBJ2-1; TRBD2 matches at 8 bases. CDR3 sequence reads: CAISASGGYNEQFF. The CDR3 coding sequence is TGTGCCATCAGTGCCAGCGGGGGATACAATGAGCAGTTCTTC.